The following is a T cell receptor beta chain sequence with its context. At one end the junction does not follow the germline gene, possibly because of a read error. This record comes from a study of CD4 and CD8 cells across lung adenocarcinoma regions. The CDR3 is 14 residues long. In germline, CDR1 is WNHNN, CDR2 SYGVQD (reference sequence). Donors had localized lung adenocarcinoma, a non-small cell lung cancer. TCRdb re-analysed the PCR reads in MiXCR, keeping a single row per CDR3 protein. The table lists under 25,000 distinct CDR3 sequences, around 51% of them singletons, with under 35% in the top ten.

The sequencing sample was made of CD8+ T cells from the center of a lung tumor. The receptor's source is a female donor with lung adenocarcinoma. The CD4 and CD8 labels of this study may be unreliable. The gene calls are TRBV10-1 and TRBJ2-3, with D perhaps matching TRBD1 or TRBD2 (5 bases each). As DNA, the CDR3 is TGCGCCAGCAGGGGTCCGAGGGGCACAGATACTCAGTATTTT. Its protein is CASRGPRGTDTQYF.